What follows describes a single T cell receptor (beta chain). The antigen remains undetermined. This sample is drawn from a study of shared clonotypes between healthy human individuals. Study-level background: Each donor's CD4 naive and CD4 memory cells filled three plates apiece, CD8 naive two, and CD8 memory one. General observations from the study: Shared across a few donors were around 5% of the naive CD4 clonotypes.

Investigators spread the genomic DNA of each subset evenly over several immunoSEQ plates. As processed by the authors: Junction-only sequences produced by ImmunoSEQ had no quality scores, so filtering differed. The protocol was immunoSEQ multiplex PCR, while the TCRdb copy is restricted to in-frame clones and leaves out a portion. The D gene and trimming were derived from the DNA, and the V and J assignments and clone size from that table. The sample has around 2,000,000 clones, about 95% seen once. The CDR3 has 16 residues. V shed 3 bases and J shed 7 bases, with 18 bases lying between them. CDR1 MGHRA and CDR2 YSYEKL come from the germline V gene. Naive CD8 cells lacked CD45RO and underwent positive selection for CCR7, leaving out terminally differentiated effector memory CD45RA+ cells.

J is TRBJ1-4 and V is TRBV4-1; possibly TRBD1 for D (5 bases). The receptor's source is a man aged 18 to 29 in good health. Material: naive CD8+ T cells sorted from blood. In DNA, the CDR3 is TGCGCCAGCAGCCAGGCCTATCGGGGGACGGGTGAAAAACTGTTTTTT. It encodes CASSQAYRGTGEKLFF.